This T cell receptor beta chain comes out of a study of cytomegalovirus exposure and HLA in healthy donors. 13 Jbeta primers and 60 Vbeta primers were used for the PCR. The data were produced by immunoSEQ multiplex PCR, yet TCRdb's version contains in-frame clones alone and is incomplete. The sample carries about 120,000 clones, 9% to 10% recorded once. V gave up 6 bases and J gave up 5 bases; unmatched junction bases: 2. Germline CDR1 reads SGHNT; CDR2 reads YENEEA. The CDR3 contains 12 residues. Worth noting for this clone: Its specificity is not known.

Points from the study as a whole: DRB1 showed the most TCR associations and HLA-C the fewest in a later analysis, as rates varied by HLA locus. For presence/absence analyses, sequencing depth was assumed to be roughly uniform across donors.

The TCR sequence derives from a man aged 30 to 39 in good health and CMV-seronegative. The chain couples TRBV11-3 to TRBJ2-5; 8 nucleotides agree with TRBD1. The sample taken for sequencing was PBMCs. The CDR3 here is CASRTGVETQYF. The CDR3 nucleotides are TGTGCCAGCAGGACAGGGGTCGAGACCCAGTACTTC.